This T cell receptor beta chain originates from a study of blood T cell repertoires in COVID-19. The CDR3 contains 13 residues. Germline CDR1 is SEHNR and CDR2 is FQNEAQ (reference sequence). Trimming took 5 bases from V and 5 from J, leaving 12 bases between them. Assay: immunoSEQ multiplex PCR; the TCRdb copy retains only in-frame clones and omits some. The sample consists of a few hundred thousand clones, about nine tenths of them appearing once. The source material was peripheral blood. The V gene is TRBV7-9, the J gene TRBJ1-2; D is perhaps TRBD1 (5 bases). This TCR was sampled from a woman aged 55-70 years with COVID-19, enrolled during active disease. CDR3: CASSITGGYGYTF. DNA for the CDR3: TGTGCCAGCAGCATAACGGGGGGGTATGGCTACACCTTC.